Listed here are 7 T cell receptor beta chains from one sample, sequenced in a study of blood T cell repertoires in COVID-19 (dated by TCRdb to the early 2020s). The library was obtained by the immunoSEQ multiplex PCR assay. TCRdb obtained this table from immuneACCESS and retained in-frame rearrangements with V and J assigned. These tables miss some clones; where compared with another copy, unresolved V genes account for less than half of the shortfall, and the remainder is unexplained. The sample table contains fewer than 350,000 clones; only one count was recorded for 86% of them. About 12% of the sample comes from the top ten. Sequencing used peripheral blood. These receptors came from a woman between 25 and 40 years old with COVID-19, enrolled during active disease.

This clone was detected only a few times. The V and J genes are TRBV7-9 and TRBJ1-1; no clear D. Between the trimmed V and J ends, which lost 1 base and 1 base, there was a span of 4 bases. Per the germline V gene, CDR1 is SEHNR and CDR2 is FQNEAQ (reference sequence). This CDR3 has 13 residues. The CDR3 nucleotides read TGTGCCAGCAGCTTAGTGGCGAACACTGAAGCTTTCTTT. Protein: CASSLVANTEAFF.

This chain joins TRBV5-1 and TRBJ2-1; 8 bases fit TRBD2. The V segment lost 3 bases and the J segment 6 bases; nucleotides outside the gene matches: 11. Germline loops: CDR1 SGHRS, CDR2 YFSETQ. The CDR3 spans 16 residues. The CDR3 bases are TGCGCCAGCAGCTCCGGATACAGCGGGGGAAGCAATGAGCAGTTCTTC. Translation gives CASSSGYSGGSNEQFF.

The CDR3 reads CASSPEKGGPVTDTQYF. The DNA for the CDR3 is TGTGCCAGCAGTCCGGAAAAGGGAGGACCAGTCACAGATACGCAGTATTTT. The chain uses TRBV6-4 and TRBJ2-3; possibly TRBD2 for D (6 bases). In germline, CDR1 is MRHNA, CDR2 SNTAGT. The CDR3 runs 17 residues. V lost 5 bases and J lost 2, with 20 bases in between.

The V and J genes are TRBV13 and TRBJ2-7; 9 bases line up with TRBD1. J lost 1 base, V lost 0 bases, and 1 base had no gene match. Looked up from germline, CDR1 is PRHDT and CDR2 is FYEKMQ (reference sequence). The CDR3 is 15 amino acids. For the CDR3, the DNA is TGTGCCAGCAGCTTAGGGGACAGGGGATCCTACGAGCAGTACTTC. As protein: CASSLGDRGSYEQYF.

The CDR3 region has the DNA TGTGCCAGCAGTCCGAGGGTTCAAGAGACCCAGTACTTC. Amino acid sequence: CASSPRVQETQYF. The chain couples TRBV28 to TRBJ2-5; tentatively, D is TRBD2 (5 bases). This CDR3 has 13 residues. Germline values: CDR1 MDHEN, CDR2 SYDVKM. V shed 5 bases and J shed 2 bases, with 9 bases lying between them. Looking up the rest from reference TRBV28 and TRBJ2-5 gives the full variable domain: DVKVTQSSRYLVKRTGEKVFLECVQDMDHENMFWYRQDPGLGLRLIYFSYDVKMKEKGDIPEGYSVSREKKERFSLILESASTNQTSMYLCASSPRVQETQYFGPGTRLLVL.

V is TRBV3-1 (or the pseudogene TRBV3-2) and J is TRBJ2-3; 8 bases are shared with TRBD2. The germline gives CDR1 LGHDT, CDR2 YNNKEL (reference sequence). This CDR3 contains 16 residues. V dropped 3 bases and J dropped 8; count of bases not matched to a gene: 13. For the CDR3, the DNA is TGTGCCAGCAGCCAGACGGTAATAGCGGGGTATGGTACGCAGTATTTT. Residues: CASSQTVIAGYGTQYF.

The V gene is TRBV4-2, the J gene TRBJ2-1; TRBD2 matches 12 bases. The CDR3 loop spans 18 amino acids. Germline CDR1 reads LGHNA; CDR2 reads YNFKEQ. Unmatched junction bases numbered 16, after V lost 4 bases and J lost 9 bases. CDR3 coding DNA: TGTGCCAGCAGCCCGGCGACTAGCGGGGGAACCTCCAGGGGTGAGCAGTTCTTC. As protein: CASSPATSGGTSRGEQFF.